This T cell receptor beta chain was documented in a study of T cells after yellow fever vaccination. This clonotype was counted between two and nine times. This CDR3 has 14 amino acids. Germline CDR1 is SGHKS and CDR2 is YYEKEE (reference sequence). The V and J ends lost 0 bases and 4 bases, in that order; junction bases with no gene match: 3. TCRdb re-called the 5' RACE reads through MiXCR, storing one row per CDR3 protein. Seen here are under 500,000 distinct CDR3 sequences, under 20% observed once, and the top ten hold 15% to 20%. This clonotype was obtained from a man younger than 35 who received the YFV17D yellow fever vaccine. Sample: PBMCs, taken before the yellow fever booster vaccination. The V call is TRBV5-5, the J call TRBJ1-2; TRBD1 aligns across 7 bases. The CDR3, as DNA: TGTGCCAGCAGCTTGGACGGGGACAGCTATGGCTACACCTTC. This translates into CASSLDGDSYGYTF.